The 25 T cell receptor beta chains listed next were all sequenced from one sample in a study of cytotoxic CD8 clonotypes in ibrutinib-treated CLL. Produced via immunoSEQ multiplex PCR; TCRdb's table is partial and in-frame only. The sample shows hundreds of thousands of clones, around 70% of them seen only once. Sequenced here: PBMCs, sampled after 12 months of ibrutinib treatment. The source is a human donor with chronic lymphocytic leukemia.

This clone was recorded only once. The chain has TRBV28 and TRBJ1-1, with D possibly matching TRBD1 (5 bases). Trimming took 4 bases from V and 2 from J, leaving 20 bases between them. Per germline, CDR1 MDHEN and CDR2 SYDVKM. This CDR3 region has 17 residues. The CDR3 DNA reads as TGTGCCAGCAGTTGGGGCCAAGGGTGGGGCTTTAACACTGAAGCTTTCTTT. Translating gives CASSWGQGWGFNTEAFF.

The rearrangement joins TRBV15 to TRBJ1-2, with a tentative D call TRBD1 (6 bases). Germline-derived CDR1 and CDR2 are LNHNV and YYDKDF (reference sequence). The V gene lost 0 bases and the J gene lost 6 bases, with 14 bases spanning the gap. The CDR3 is 15 residues long. The CDR3 region has the DNA TGTGCCACCAGCAGAGATCTTGGGGGGCTCCATGGCTACACCTTC. Protein product: CATSRDLGGLHGYTF.

V is TRBV27 and J is TRBJ1-5, with 8 bases aligning to TRBD1. The junction had 12 bases not matched to a gene; V was cut back by 8 bases and J by 3 bases. In germline, CDR1 is MNHEY, CDR2 SMNVEV (reference sequence). The CDR3 is made up of 16 amino acids. The CDR3 here is CASQGAGGVVNQPQHF. The DNA of the CDR3 is TGTGCCAGCCAGGGGGCAGGGGGCGTCGTCAATCAGCCCCAGCATTTT.

V and J are TRBV7-9 and TRBJ2-3; 8 nucleotides match TRBD1. The CDR3 length is 14 residues. The J segment lost 3 bases and the V segment lost 5 bases, leaving 4 bases of the junction unmatched. The germline V gene encodes CDR1 SEHNR and CDR2 FQNEAQ (reference sequence). This chain's CDR3 is CASSDRGGTDTQYF. The CDR3 DNA follows: TGTGCCAGCAGCGACAGGGGAGGTACAGATACGCAGTATTTT.

This clone has just one count. The chain couples TRBV12-1 to TRBJ2-2; no DNA check was done on the table's D call, TRBD1. TRBV12-1 constitutes a pseudogene. This CDR3 spans 14 amino acids. The CDR3 nucleotides are TGTGCCAGCAGCACCAGACAGGGCACCGGGGAGCTGTTTTTT. It specifies CASSTRQGTGELFF.

The CDR3 nucleotides read TGTGCCAGCAGCGTTATTGAACAGATCGAAGCTTTCTTT. Its translation is CASSVIEQIEAFF. The genes are TRBV9 and TRBJ1-1; D call uncertain. Germline CDR1 reads SGDLS; CDR2 reads YYNGEE. CDR3 size: 13 residues. The ends were cut back, 2 bases at V and 8 bases at J, with 13 bases in the middle. The whole variable domain, remainder taken from reference TRBV9 and TRBJ1-1, is DSGVTQTPKHLITATGQRVTLRCSPRSGDLSVYWYQQSLDQGLQFLIQYYNGEERAKGNILERFSAQQFPDLHSELNLSSLELGDSALYFCASSVIEQIEAFFGQGTRLTVV.

J is TRBJ2-7 and V is TRBV7-3, with TRBD1 matching over 8 bases. V was clipped by 5 bases and J by 4 bases; unmatched bases: 10. This CDR3 is built from 15 residues. Looked up from germline, CDR1 is SGHTA and CDR2 is FQGTGA. In DNA form, the CDR3 reads TGTGCCAGCAGCCGATACGGACAGGGTTCGTACGAGCAGTACTTC. Its translation is CASSRYGQGSYEQYF.

The V gene is TRBV7-3, the J gene TRBJ1-1, with 7 bases that match TRBD1. The germline V gene has CDR1 SGHTA and CDR2 FQGTGA. The V segment lost 0 bases and the J segment 5 bases; nucleotides outside the gene matches: 6. The CDR3 sequence is 15 residues long. The CDR3 sequence is CASSLTTGTGTEAFF. The CDR3 DNA follows: TGTGCCAGCAGCTTAACGACAGGGACGGGAACTGAAGCTTTCTTT.

The chain uses TRBV5-1 and TRBJ1-6, with 9 bases fitting TRBD1. This CDR3 comprises 16 residues. Germline assignment: CDR1 SGHRS and CDR2 YFSETQ. J gave up 9 bases and V 1 base, and 8 bases lay outside the gene matches. In nucleotides, the CDR3 is TGCGCCAGCAGCTTGAATGCGGGACAGGGTGGTTCACCCCTCCACTTT. This sequence encodes CASSLNAGQGGSPLHF.

CDR3 DNA sequence: TGTGCTAGCGCGACAACTAGCACAGATACGCAGTATTTT. It translates to CASATTSTDTQYF. The chain employs TRBV7-7 and TRBJ2-3; D possibly corresponds to TRBD2 (5 bases). CDR1 is SSHAT, CDR2 FNYEAQ, per germline (reference sequence). The CDR3 spans 13 residues. Full variable domain (outside the CDR3, taken from reference TRBV7-7 and TRBJ2-3): GAGVSQSPRYKVTKRGQDVTLRCDPISSHATLYWYQQALGQGPEFLTYFNYEAQPDKSGLPSDRFSAERPEGSISTLTIQRTEQRDSAMYRCASATTSTDTQYFGPGTRLTVL.

The chain has TRBV30 and TRBJ2-2, with a possible D match to TRBD2 (6 bases). The germline V gene has CDR1 GTSNPN and CDR2 SVGIG (reference sequence). V shed 6 bases and J shed 1 base, with 12 bases lying between them. The CDR3 sequence is 14 residues long. CDR3 region: CACGGVLNTGELFF. In nucleotides, the CDR3 is TGTGCCTGTGGAGGGGTTCTGAACACCGGGGAGCTGTTTTTT.

This clone has only a few counts. The chain employs TRBV6-6 and TRBJ1-2; a possible D gene is TRBD1 (5 bases). The CDR3 length is 13 residues. Germline-derived CDR1 and CDR2 are MNHNY and SVGAGI (reference sequence). Trimming removed 6 bases from V and 0 bases from J, with 8 bases in between. The CDR3 DNA reads TGTGCCAGCAGGATGACAGCTAACTATGGCTACACCTTC. This sequence encodes CASRMTANYGYTF.

This clone was detected once. The chain has TRBV28 and TRBJ2-7, with D possibly matching TRBD2 (5 bases). This CDR3 has 15 residues. Germline CDR1 reads MDHEN; CDR2 reads SYDVKM. Trimming removed 7 bases at V and 2 bases at J, with 18 bases between. CDR3 in amino acids: CASTLPGLATYEQYF. The CDR3 nucleotides are TGTGCCAGCACCCTCCCCGGACTGGCGACCTACGAGCAGTACTTC.

The rearrangement joins TRBV29-1 to TRBJ2-3; TRBD2 agrees at 8 bases. The CDR3 extends over 14 amino acids. V gave up 7 bases and J gave up 4 bases; unmatched junction bases: 10. Germline CDR1 is SQVTM and CDR2 is ANQGSEA. The DNA of the CDR3 is TGCAGCGCTAGTGTGGTAGCGGGATCAGATACGCAGTATTTT. It encodes CSASVVAGSDTQYF.

The CDR3, as DNA: TGTGCCTGGAGTTTAGGGGCAGGCTATGGCTACACCTTC. It specifies CAWSLGAGYGYTF. V usage is TRBV30 and J usage is TRBJ1-2; D is possibly TRBD1 (5 bases). The V end lost 2 bases, the J end lost 4 bases, and 11 bases lay between the germline ends. Germline CDR1 reads GTSNPN; CDR2 reads SVGIG (reference sequence). The CDR3 extends over 13 amino acids.

J is TRBJ1-3 and V is TRBV5-1; 7 nucleotides align to TRBD1. V shed 4 bases, J shed 0 bases, and the junction held 10 bases outside the gene matches. The CDR3 is made up of 17 amino acids. Germline V lookup: CDR1 SGHRS, CDR2 YFSETQ. The DNA of the CDR3 is TGCGCCAGCAGCCGGAATGGATGGACAGGCTCTGGAAACACCATATATTTT. Its protein product is CASSRNGWTGSGNTIYF.

The rearrangement uses TRBV9 and TRBJ1-1, with 8 nucleotides matching TRBD1. With V trimmed by 4 bases and J by 10 bases, 9 bases remained unmatched. The germline V gene has CDR1 SGDLS and CDR2 YYNGEE. The CDR3 has 13 amino acids. DNA for the CDR3: TGTGCCAGCAGCACAAGAGGCGACAGGGGAGCTTTCTTT. Its translation: CASSTRGDRGAFF.

The rearrangement joins TRBV15 to TRBJ2-2; no definite D call. Trimming removed 0 bases at V and 5 bases at J, with 10 bases between. Germline CDR1 reads LNHNV; CDR2 reads YYDKDF (reference sequence). The CDR3 is 15 amino acids. The CDR3 DNA sequence: TGTGCCACCAGCAGAGATCGTGGCAGTACCGGGGAGCTGTTTTTT. It codes for CATSRDRGSTGELFF.

This clone was seen a single time. The rearrangement uses TRBV9 and TRBJ2-3, with TRBD2 identical over 12 bases. The CDR3 has 17 residues. V trimming: 0 bases; J trimming: 2 bases; junction bases outside the gene matches: 4. Germline CDR1 is SGDLS and CDR2 is YYNGEE. Here the CDR3 DNA reads TGTGCCAGCAGCGTAGGGACTAGCGGGGCCGACACAGATACGCAGTATTTT. Amino acid sequence: CASSVGTSGADTDTQYF.

The CDR3 DNA reads as TGTGCCAGCAGCCCTTCCGGGACAGGGGGCCTCTACGAGCAGTACTTC. Translating it yields CASSPSGTGGLYEQYF. The chain carries TRBV7-2 and TRBJ2-7; 12 nucleotides line up with TRBD1. Germline V gene lookup returns CDR1 SGHTA and CDR2 FQGNSA. The CDR3 consists of 16 residues. V lost 5 bases and J lost 3; bases outside the gene matches: 8.

The chain joins TRBV27 to TRBJ2-1; tentative D call: TRBD2 (5 bases). From germline, CDR1 is MNHEY and CDR2 SMNVEV (reference sequence). This CDR3 region has 15 residues. V was clipped by 6 bases and J by 3 bases, with 15 bases between them. In nucleotides, the CDR3 is TGTGCCAGCAGCCAAGGGTTGGCGGGCTACAATGAGCAGTTCTTC. Translated: CASSQGLAGYNEQFF.

This chain uses TRBV9 with TRBJ2-3; D not certain. The germline V and J ends were trimmed by 2 bases and 0 bases, with 7 bases remaining between them. CDR3 length: 14 residues. CDR1 is SGDLS and CDR2 is YYNGEE in the germline V gene. For the CDR3, the DNA is TGTGCCAGCAGCGTCTCCGGGAGCACAGATACGCAGTATTTT. This sequence encodes CASSVSGSTDTQYF. Together with reference TRBV9 and TRBJ2-3, the CDR3 gives the full variable domain: DSGVTQTPKHLITATGQRVTLRCSPRSGDLSVYWYQQSLDQGLQFLIQYYNGEERAKGNILERFSAQQFPDLHSELNLSSLELGDSALYFCASSVSGSTDTQYFGPGTRLTVL.

The V gene is TRBV29-1, the J gene TRBJ1-5; 7 bases are a match to TRBD1. The CDR3 covers 14 residues. V lost 6 bases and J lost 0; bases outside the gene matches: 5. The V gene's germline CDR1 is SQVTM and CDR2 ANQGSEA. CDR3 region: CSVETGNSNQPQHF. CDR3 sequence (DNA): TGCAGCGTCGAGACAGGGAATAGCAATCAGCCCCAGCATTTT.

V is TRBV5-1 and J is TRBJ2-5; TRBD2 matches at 15 bases. Unmatched junction bases numbered 4, after V lost 3 bases and J lost 4 bases. This CDR3 is 16 amino acids long. Germline V gene sequence: CDR1 SGHRS, CDR2 YFSETQ. The CDR3 loop reads CASSSGLAGGGETQYF. CDR3 nucleotides: TGCGCCAGCAGCTCGGGACTAGCGGGGGGTGGAGAGACCCAGTACTTC.

This chain uses TRBV6-4 with TRBJ2-7; TRBD1 or TRBD2 may be the D gene (5 bases each). Per germline, CDR1 MRHNA and CDR2 SNTAGT. V was trimmed by 4 bases and J by 1 base, leaving 17 bases between them. The CDR3 consists of 16 residues. CDR3 sequence (DNA): TGTGCCAGCAGTGGTGAGGGTGGGGGTGCGTCCTACGAGCAGTACTTC. This gives the protein CASSGEGGGASYEQYF.